This TCR beta chain derives from a study of T cells expressing NK-cell markers. Study-wide background: Obtained from sorted CD3+CD56+NKG2C+, CD3+CD56+NKG2C- and CD3+CD56-NKG2C+ T cells were the TCR beta repertoires. Of eight sequenced donors, seven were HCMV-seropositive and one HCMV-seronegative. Study results and caveats: These clonotypes additionally ranked first within the CD3+CD56-NKG2C+ fraction of a handful of donors. About 1.0-7.0% of CD8+ T cells in several donors belonged to dominant NKG2C+ clonotypes.

Germline CDR1 LNHDA, CDR2 SQIVND (reference sequence). The CDR3 runs 12 residues. In regard to this clonotype: The antigen is unknown.

TCRdb reprocessed the 5' RACE reads and stores each CDR3 protein as one record, lacking DNA. Its table lists 25,000 to 35,000 distinct CDR3 sequences. The receptor comes from a woman between 18 and 75 years old in good health. The chain has TRBV19 and TRBJ1-1; with no DNA, the TCRdb D assignment of TRBD1 cannot be verified. Sequencing was carried out using blood T cells: a sorted CD56 or NKG2C T cell subset, CD4+ or CD8+ T cells, or bulk PBMC T cells (not recorded which). The CDR3: CASRPGGAEAFF.